The TCR beta chain under discussion was sequenced for a study of blood T cell repertoires in COVID-19. Study-wide background: Material from acute and convalescent COVID-19 was sourced from the United States, Italy and Spain. In each case, the material was cDNA or gDNA derived from T cells, B-cell-depleted T cells, or PBMCs.

Per the authors' pipeline: Amplification of reference gene primers was used by the study to estimate nucleated cell counts. Clones were sequenced by immunoSEQ multiplex PCR, and TCRdb holds only the in-frame ones, with some missing. V and J calls and clone size come straight from that table; D and trimming were deduced from the DNA. The table has about 150,000 clones, around 84% seen once; the top ten hold roughly 2.3%. This CDR3 is 15 amino acids long. The germline V gene has CDR1 SNHLY and CDR2 FYNNEI. Unmatched junction bases numbered 3, after V lost 6 bases and J lost 2 bases. Sample: peripheral blood. V gene TRBV2 combines with J gene TRBJ2-1, with 11 bases lining up with TRBD1. This receptor was obtained from a man aged 65-85 years with acute or convalescent COVID-19. DNA for the CDR3: TGTGCCAGCAGGGAGGACAGGGGGCCCTACAATGAGCAGTTCTTC. This sequence encodes CASREDRGPYNEQFF. Variable domain in full (rest from reference TRBV2 and TRBJ2-1): EPEVTQTPSHQVTQMGQEVILRCVPISNHLYFYWYRQILGQKVEFLVSFYNNEISEKSEIFDDQFSVERPDGSNFTLKIRSTKLEDSAMYFCASREDRGPYNEQFFGPGTRLTVL.